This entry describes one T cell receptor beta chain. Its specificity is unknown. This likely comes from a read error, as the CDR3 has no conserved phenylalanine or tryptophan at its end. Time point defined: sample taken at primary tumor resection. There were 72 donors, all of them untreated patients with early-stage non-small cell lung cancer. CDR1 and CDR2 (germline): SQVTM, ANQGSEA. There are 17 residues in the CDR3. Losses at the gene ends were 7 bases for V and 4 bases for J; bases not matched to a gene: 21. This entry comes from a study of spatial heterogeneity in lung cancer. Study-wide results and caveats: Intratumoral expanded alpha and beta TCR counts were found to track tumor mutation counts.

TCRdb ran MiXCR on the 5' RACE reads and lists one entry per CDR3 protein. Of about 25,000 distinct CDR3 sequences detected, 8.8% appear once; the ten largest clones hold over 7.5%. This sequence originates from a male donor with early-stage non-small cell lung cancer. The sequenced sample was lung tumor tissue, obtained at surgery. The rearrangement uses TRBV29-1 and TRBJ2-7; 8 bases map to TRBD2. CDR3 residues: CSASGTRGGGKSYEQYL. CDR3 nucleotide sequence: TGCAGCGCCTCCGGGACACGGGGCGGGGGGAAGTCTTACGAGCAGTACCTC.